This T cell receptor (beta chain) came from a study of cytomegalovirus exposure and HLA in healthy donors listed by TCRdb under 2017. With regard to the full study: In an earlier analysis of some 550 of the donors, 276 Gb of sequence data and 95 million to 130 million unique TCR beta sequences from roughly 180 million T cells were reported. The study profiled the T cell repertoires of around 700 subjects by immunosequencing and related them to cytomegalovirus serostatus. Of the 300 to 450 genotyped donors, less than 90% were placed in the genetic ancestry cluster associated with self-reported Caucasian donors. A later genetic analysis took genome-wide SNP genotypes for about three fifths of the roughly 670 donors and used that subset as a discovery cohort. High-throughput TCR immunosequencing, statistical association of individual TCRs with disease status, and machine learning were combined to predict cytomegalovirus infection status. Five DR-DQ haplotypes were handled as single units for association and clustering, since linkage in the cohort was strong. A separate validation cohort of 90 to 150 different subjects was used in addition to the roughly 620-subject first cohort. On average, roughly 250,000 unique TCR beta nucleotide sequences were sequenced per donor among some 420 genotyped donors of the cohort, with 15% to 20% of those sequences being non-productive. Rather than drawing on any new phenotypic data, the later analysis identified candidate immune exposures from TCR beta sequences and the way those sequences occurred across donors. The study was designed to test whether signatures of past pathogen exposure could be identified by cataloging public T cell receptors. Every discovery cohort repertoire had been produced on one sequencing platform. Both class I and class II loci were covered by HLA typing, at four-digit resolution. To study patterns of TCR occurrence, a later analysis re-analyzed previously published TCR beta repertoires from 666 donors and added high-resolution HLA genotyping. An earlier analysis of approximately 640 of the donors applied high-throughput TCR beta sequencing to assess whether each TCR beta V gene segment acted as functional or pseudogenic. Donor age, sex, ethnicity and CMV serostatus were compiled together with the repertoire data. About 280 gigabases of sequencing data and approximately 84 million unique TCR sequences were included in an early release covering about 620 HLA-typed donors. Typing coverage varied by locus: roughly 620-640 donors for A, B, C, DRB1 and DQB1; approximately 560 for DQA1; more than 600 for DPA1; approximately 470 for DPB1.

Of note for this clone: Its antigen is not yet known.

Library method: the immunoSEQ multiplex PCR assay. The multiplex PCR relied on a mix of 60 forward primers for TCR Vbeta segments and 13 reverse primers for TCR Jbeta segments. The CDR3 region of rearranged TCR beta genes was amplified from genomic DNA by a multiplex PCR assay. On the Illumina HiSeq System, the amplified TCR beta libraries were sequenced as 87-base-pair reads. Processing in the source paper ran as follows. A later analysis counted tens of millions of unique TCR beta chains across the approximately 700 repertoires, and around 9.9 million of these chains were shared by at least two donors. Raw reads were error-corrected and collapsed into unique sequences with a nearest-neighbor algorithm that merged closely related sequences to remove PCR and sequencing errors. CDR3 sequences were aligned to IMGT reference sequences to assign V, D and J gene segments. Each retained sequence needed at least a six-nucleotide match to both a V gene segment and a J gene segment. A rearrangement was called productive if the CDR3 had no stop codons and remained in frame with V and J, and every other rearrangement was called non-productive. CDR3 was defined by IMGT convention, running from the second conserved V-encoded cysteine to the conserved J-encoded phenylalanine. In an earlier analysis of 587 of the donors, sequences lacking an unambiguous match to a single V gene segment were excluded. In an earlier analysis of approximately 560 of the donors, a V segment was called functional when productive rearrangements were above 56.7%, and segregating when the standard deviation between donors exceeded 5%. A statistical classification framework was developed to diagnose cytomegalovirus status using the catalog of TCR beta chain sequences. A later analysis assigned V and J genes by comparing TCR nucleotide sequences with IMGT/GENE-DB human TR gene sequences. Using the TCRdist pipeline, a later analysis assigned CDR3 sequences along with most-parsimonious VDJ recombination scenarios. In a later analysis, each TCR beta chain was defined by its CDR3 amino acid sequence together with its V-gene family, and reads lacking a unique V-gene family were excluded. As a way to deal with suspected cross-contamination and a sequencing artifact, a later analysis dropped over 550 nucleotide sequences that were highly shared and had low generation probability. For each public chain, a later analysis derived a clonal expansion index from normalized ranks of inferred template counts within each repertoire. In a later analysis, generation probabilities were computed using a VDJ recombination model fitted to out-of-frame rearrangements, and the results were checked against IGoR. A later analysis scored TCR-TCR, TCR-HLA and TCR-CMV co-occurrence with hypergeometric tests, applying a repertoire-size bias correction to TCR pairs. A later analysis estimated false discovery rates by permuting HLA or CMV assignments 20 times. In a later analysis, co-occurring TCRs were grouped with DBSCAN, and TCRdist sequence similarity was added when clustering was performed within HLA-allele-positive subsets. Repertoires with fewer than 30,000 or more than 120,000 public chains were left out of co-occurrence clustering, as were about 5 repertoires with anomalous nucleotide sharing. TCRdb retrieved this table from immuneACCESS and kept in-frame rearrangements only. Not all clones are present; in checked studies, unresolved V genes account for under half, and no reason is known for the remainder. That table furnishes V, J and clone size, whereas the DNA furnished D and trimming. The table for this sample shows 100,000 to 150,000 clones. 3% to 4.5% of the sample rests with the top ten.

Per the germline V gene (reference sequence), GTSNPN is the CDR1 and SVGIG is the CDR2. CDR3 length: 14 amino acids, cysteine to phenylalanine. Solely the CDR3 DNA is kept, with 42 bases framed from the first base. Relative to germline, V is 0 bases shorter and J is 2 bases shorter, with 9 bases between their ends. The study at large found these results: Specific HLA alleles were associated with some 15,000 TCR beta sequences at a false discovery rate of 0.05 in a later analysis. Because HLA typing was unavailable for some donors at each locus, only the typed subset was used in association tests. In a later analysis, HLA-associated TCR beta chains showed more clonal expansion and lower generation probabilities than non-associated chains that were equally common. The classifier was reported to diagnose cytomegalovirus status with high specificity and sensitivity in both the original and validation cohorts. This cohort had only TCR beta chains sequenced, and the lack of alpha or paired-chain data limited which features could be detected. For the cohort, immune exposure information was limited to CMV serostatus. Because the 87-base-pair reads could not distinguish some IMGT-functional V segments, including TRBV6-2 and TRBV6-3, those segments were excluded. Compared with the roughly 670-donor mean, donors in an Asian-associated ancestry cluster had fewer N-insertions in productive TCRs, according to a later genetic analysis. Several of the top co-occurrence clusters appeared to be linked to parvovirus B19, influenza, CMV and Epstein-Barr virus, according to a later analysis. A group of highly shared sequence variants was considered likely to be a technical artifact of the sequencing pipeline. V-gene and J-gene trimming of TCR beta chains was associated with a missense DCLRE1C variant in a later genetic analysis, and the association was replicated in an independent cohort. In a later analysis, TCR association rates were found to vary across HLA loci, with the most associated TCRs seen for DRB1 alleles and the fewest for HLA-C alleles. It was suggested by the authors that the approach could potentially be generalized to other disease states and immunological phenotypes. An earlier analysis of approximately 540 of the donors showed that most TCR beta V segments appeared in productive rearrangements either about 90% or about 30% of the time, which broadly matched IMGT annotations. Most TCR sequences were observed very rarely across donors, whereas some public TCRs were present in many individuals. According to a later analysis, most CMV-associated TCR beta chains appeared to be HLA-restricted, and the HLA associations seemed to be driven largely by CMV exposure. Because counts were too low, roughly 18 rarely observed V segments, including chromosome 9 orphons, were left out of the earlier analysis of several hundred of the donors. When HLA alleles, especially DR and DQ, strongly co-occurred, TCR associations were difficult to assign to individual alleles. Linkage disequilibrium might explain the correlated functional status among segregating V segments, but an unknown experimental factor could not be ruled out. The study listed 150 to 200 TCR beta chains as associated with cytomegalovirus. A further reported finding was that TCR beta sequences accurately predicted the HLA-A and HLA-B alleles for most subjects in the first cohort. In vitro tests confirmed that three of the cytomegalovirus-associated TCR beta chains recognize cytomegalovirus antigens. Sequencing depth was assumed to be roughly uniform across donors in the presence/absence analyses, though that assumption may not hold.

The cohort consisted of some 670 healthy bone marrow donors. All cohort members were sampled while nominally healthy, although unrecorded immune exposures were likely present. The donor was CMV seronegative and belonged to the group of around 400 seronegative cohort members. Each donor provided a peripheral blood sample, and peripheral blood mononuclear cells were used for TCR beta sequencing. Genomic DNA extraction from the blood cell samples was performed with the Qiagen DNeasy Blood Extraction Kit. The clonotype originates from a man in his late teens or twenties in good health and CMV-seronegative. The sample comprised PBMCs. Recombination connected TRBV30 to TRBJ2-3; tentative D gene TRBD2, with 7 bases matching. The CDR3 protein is CAWSVGGVTDTQYF. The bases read TGTGCCTGGAGTGTAGGGGGGGTCACAGATACGCAGTATTTT.